These 32 T cell receptor beta chains came from one sample sequenced in a study of T cell changes during pregnancy in multiple sclerosis (dated 2019 in TCRdb). Libraries came from the immunoSEQ multiplex PCR assay. TCRdb stores this immuneACCESS table with in-frame sequences only. Part of the clones is absent; in the studies checked, under half of the shortfall reflects unresolved V genes, and no reason is known for the rest. The sample table records roughly 48,000 clones; approximately 92% of these occur just once. In total, the top ten clones hold about 0.25% of the sample. This material consisted of CD4+ T cells from peripheral blood mononuclear cells, taken in the third trimester of pregnancy. The source is a female donor with multiple sclerosis, enrolled in a pregnancy study.

J is TRBJ1-2 and V is TRBV18, with D possibly being TRBD1 (6 bases). V was cut by 1 base and J by 5 bases, with 17 bases left in between. Germline CDR1 KGHSH, CDR2 LQKENI. There are 16 residues in the CDR3. The CDR3 reads CASSPRQKGDTYGYTF. CDR3 bases: TGTGCCAGCTCACCACGTCAGAAGGGGGATACGTATGGCTACACCTTC.

This chain uses TRBV10-3 with TRBJ2-3; 10 nucleotides match TRBD1. This CDR3 region has 17 residues. Trimming cost V 6 bases and J 2 bases; bases outside gene matches: 11. Germline V gene data show CDR1 as ENHRY and CDR2 as SYGVKD. The CDR3 coding sequence is TGTGCCATCAGGGATCCTGACAGGGGGCGCAACACAGATACGCAGTATTTT. It specifies CAIRDPDRGRNTDTQYF.

The chain uses TRBV27 and TRBJ2-2; 9 bases fit TRBD1. CDR1 and CDR2 (germline): MNHEY, SMNVEV (reference sequence). The CDR3 runs 16 residues. V lost 2 bases to trimming and J lost 1 base; unmatched junction nucleotides: 2. CDR3 coding DNA: TGTGCCAGCAGTTTAGCGGGACAGGGGAACACCGGGGAGCTGTTTTTT. Translating it yields CASSLAGQGNTGELFF.

This clone appeared once. This chain uses TRBV18 with TRBJ1-5, with TRBD1 identical over 8 bases. This CDR3 is built from 17 residues. V lost 3 bases and J lost 5; bases outside the gene matches: 12. Germline V gene lookup returns CDR1 KGHSH and CDR2 LQKENI. This CDR3 reads CASSPQNRTGKDQPQHF. CDR3 bases: TGTGCCAGCTCACCCCAAAATCGGACAGGGAAAGATCAGCCCCAGCATTTT.

This clone was counted a few times. The chain uses TRBV19 and TRBJ1-5; D possibly corresponds to TRBD1 (6 bases). The CDR3 totals 18 residues. Germline CDR1 reads LNHDA; CDR2 reads SQIVND (reference sequence). V lost 9 bases and J lost 1, with 25 bases in between. CDR3 in amino acids: CASNVLYMDRQSNQPQHF. The CDR3 DNA sequence: TGTGCCAGCAATGTATTATACATGGACAGACAGAGCAATCAGCCCCAGCATTTT. The full variable domain, completed using reference TRBV19 and TRBJ1-5, is DGGITQSPKYLFRKEGQNVTLSCEQNLNHDAMYWYRQDPGQGLRLIYYSQIVNDFQKGDIAEGYSVSREKKESFPLTVTSAQKNPTAFYLCASNVLYMDRQSNQPQHFGDGTRLSIL.

The chain employs TRBV9 and TRBJ2-2, with unresolved D. In germline, CDR1 is SGDLS, CDR2 YYNGEE. Deletions cut 3 bases from V and 7 bases from J, with 16 bases between. This CDR3 has 15 amino acids. CDR3 bases: TGTGCCAGCAGCGCCCTATCGGGTCAGAGCGGGGAGCTGTTTTTT. Translation gives CASSALSGQSGELFF.

The chain's CDR3 is CASSLSSGDPNTGELFF. CDR3 nucleotide sequence: TGTGCCAGCAGCTTGTCTAGCGGAGACCCGAACACCGGGGAGCTGTTTTTT. This sequence joins TRBV7-7 and TRBJ2-2, with TRBD2 matching over 7 bases. CDR1 SSHAT and CDR2 FNYEAQ come from the germline V gene (reference sequence). The ends lost 3 bases at V and 0 bases at J; junction bases unmatched: 7. The CDR3 loop spans 17 amino acids.

V and J are TRBV28 and TRBJ2-3, with TRBD2 matching 10 bases. The CDR3 has 17 amino acids. Unmatched junction bases numbered 12, after V lost 7 bases and J lost 2 bases. Germline CDR1 reads MDHEN; CDR2 reads SYDVKM. The DNA of the CDR3 is TGTGCCAGCATCTCGGCTAGCGGGAGAGGGGACACAGATACGCAGTATTTT. It encodes CASISASGRGDTDTQYF.

The chain is built from TRBV7-3 and TRBJ2-6; the D gene is possibly TRBD1 (6 bases). Germline V gene lookup returns CDR1 SGHTA and CDR2 FQGTGA. Trimming removed 2 bases from V and 0 bases from J, with 20 bases in between. The CDR3 runs 20 residues. This CDR3 is CASSLVGQGKRTSGANVLTF. Written as DNA, the CDR3 is TGTGCCAGCAGCTTAGTGGGGCAGGGGAAAAGAACCTCTGGGGCCAACGTCCTGACTTTC.

The V gene is TRBV6-5, the J gene TRBJ1-4, with D maybe TRBD1 (6 bases). The length of the CDR3 is 16 residues. Trimming left V 0 bases short and J 9 bases short, with 17 bases between. Germline V gene sequence: CDR1 MNHEY, CDR2 SVGAGI. The CDR3 DNA reads TGTGCCAGCAGTTACTCGAAAGGGGGGGACGTGCAAAAACTGTTTTTT. Translated, it gives CASSYSKGGDVQKLFF.

V gene TRBV19 combines with J gene TRBJ1-5; D perhaps matches TRBD1 (5 bases). The CDR3 has 13 amino acids. CDR1 is LNHDA, CDR2 SQIVND, per germline (reference sequence). Trimming removed 7 bases at V and 4 bases at J, with 11 bases between. The CDR3 DNA reads TGTGCCAGTATTGGACGGGGGAATCAGCCCCAGCATTTT. This sequence encodes CASIGRGNQPQHF.

Regarding this clone: An end of the junction does not agree with germline; a read error may underlie this. The chain carries TRBV6-5 and TRBJ1-5; 7 nucleotides line up with TRBD1. Germline V gives CDR1 MNHEY, CDR2 SVGAGI. This CDR3 spans 16 amino acids. The CDR3 DNA sequence: TGTGCCAGCAGCTACTCCGGGGGACAGAAAAATCAGCCCCAGCATTTT. Protein sequence: CASSYSGGQKNQPQHF.

V and J are TRBV4-1 and TRBJ2-7, with D possibly TRBD2 on 5 matching bases. Per germline, CDR1 MGHRA and CDR2 YSYEKL. The length of the CDR3 is 16 residues. The ends were cut back, 0 bases at V and 4 bases at J, with 16 bases in the middle. The DNA for the CDR3 is TGCGCCAGCAGCCAAGATGGTCCCCGGGGTTTGTACGAGCAGTACTTC. Amino acids: CASSQDGPRGLYEQYF.

The chain recombines TRBV5-1 with TRBJ2-2; the match to TRBD1 covers 10 bases. The V segment lost 6 bases and the J segment 0 bases; nucleotides outside the gene matches: 2. In germline, CDR1 is SGHRS, CDR2 YFSETQ. This CDR3 comprises 15 residues. The CDR3 loop reads CASTGQGANTGELFF. CDR3 DNA: TGCGCCAGCACCGGACAGGGGGCGAACACCGGGGAGCTGTTTTTT.

This clone was observed a single time. The rearrangement links TRBV27 to TRBJ2-1, with 12 bases fitting TRBD2. The CDR3 loop spans 15 amino acids. J was trimmed by 3 bases and V by 7 bases; bases with no gene match: 4. CDR1 is MNHEY, CDR2 SMNVEV, per germline (reference sequence). CDR3 coding DNA: TGTGCCAGCACTCGACTAGCGGGGGACTACAATGAGCAGTTCTTC. Its protein product is CASTRLAGDYNEQFF.

The V gene is TRBV5-1, the J gene TRBJ2-5, with TRBD2 as a possible D gene (6 bases). The CDR3 is 13 amino acids. CDR1 and CDR2 from the germline V gene are SGHRS and YFSETQ. V was clipped by 4 bases and J by 1 base, with 8 bases between them. CDR3 protein: CASSLGGQETQYF. In nucleotides, the CDR3 is TGCGCCAGCAGCCTCGGGGGCCAAGAGACCCAGTACTTC.

V usage is TRBV28 and J usage is TRBJ1-1; D is uncertain. This CDR3 spans 14 amino acids. Germline values: CDR1 MDHEN, CDR2 SYDVKM. The V end lost 6 bases, the J end lost 1 base, and 12 bases lay between the germline ends. The CDR3 loop reads CASRLSVTNTEAFF. DNA of the CDR3: TGTGCCAGCAGACTATCGGTCACGAACACTGAAGCTTTCTTT.

V usage is TRBV2 and J usage is TRBJ2-1; 7 nucleotides line up with TRBD2. Per germline, CDR1 SNHLY and CDR2 FYNNEI. The CDR3 loop spans 14 amino acids. Unmatched junction bases numbered 7, after V lost 5 bases and J lost 6 bases. The CDR3 spells CASSSRTSINEQFF. Here the CDR3 DNA reads TGTGCCAGCAGTTCCCGGACTAGTATCAATGAGCAGTTCTTC.

The chain joins TRBV12-5 to TRBJ2-5, with 11 bases matching TRBD1. With V trimmed by 6 bases and J by 5 bases, 2 bases remained unmatched. CDR3 size: 13 residues. Germline CDR1 reads LGHNT; CDR2 reads FRNRAP. The CDR3 nucleotides are TGTGCTAGTGGCAGGGACAGGGGGGAGACCCAGTACTTC. It translates to CASGRDRGETQYF.

In DNA, the CDR3 is TGTGCCAGCAGGCAGAGCACAGATACGCAGTATTTT. Translating gives CASRQSTDTQYF. V is TRBV27 and J is TRBJ2-3; D remains ambiguous. V lost 6 bases and J 0 bases, leaving 4 bases between the germline ends. The CDR3 is 12 amino acids. Looked up from germline, CDR1 is MNHEY and CDR2 is SMNVEV (reference sequence).

The chain is built from TRBV4-1 and TRBJ2-3; a possible D gene is TRBD1 (6 bases). Germline values: CDR1 MGHRA, CDR2 YSYEKL. The CDR3 consists of 19 residues. Trimming left V 0 bases short and J 0 bases short, with 19 bases between. This CDR3 is CASSQDPPSDRLSTDTQYF. The CDR3 DNA sequence: TGCGCCAGCAGCCAAGATCCCCCATCGGACAGACTTAGCACAGATACGCAGTATTTT.

The chain links TRBV9 to TRBJ2-1; TRBD2 matches 7 bases. Germline CDR1 SGDLS, CDR2 YYNGEE. The CDR3 is 16 residues long. J gave up 2 bases and V 0 bases, and 5 bases lay outside the gene matches. CDR3 bases: TGTGCCAGCAGCGTAGTCATTGGGGGGGCCTACAATGAGCAGTTCTTC. The encoded protein is CASSVVIGGAYNEQFF. Full variable domain (missing parts from reference TRBV9 and TRBJ2-1): DSGVTQTPKHLITATGQRVTLRCSPRSGDLSVYWYQQSLDQGLQFLIQYYNGEERAKGNILERFSAQQFPDLHSELNLSSLELGDSALYFCASSVVIGGAYNEQFFGPGTRLTVL.

The chain is built from TRBV6-4 and TRBJ1-2; 7 nucleotides agree with TRBD1. Germline CDR1 and CDR2: MRHNA and SNTAGT. Unmatched junction bases numbered 6, after V lost 4 bases and J lost 10 bases. The CDR3 spans 12 residues. The CDR3 DNA is TGTGCCAGCAGTGCCTCCGGGACAGCCTACACCTTC. Protein: CASSASGTAYTF.

The chain is built from TRBV5-4 and TRBJ1-5, with D possibly TRBD1 on 5 matching bases. Germline CDR1 is SGHNT and CDR2 is YYREEE (reference sequence). Trimming removed 0 bases from V and 4 bases from J, with 8 bases in between. The CDR3 loop spans 14 amino acids. The chain's CDR3 is CASSLGQLNQPQHF. The CDR3, as DNA: TGTGCCAGCAGCTTGGGACAGCTAAATCAGCCCCAGCATTTT.

The V gene is TRBV7-7, the J gene TRBJ2-5; TRBD2 agrees at 9 bases. CDR1 and CDR2 (germline): SSHAT, FNYEAQ (reference sequence). The CDR3 runs to 16 residues. The J segment lost 5 bases and the V segment lost 3 bases, leaving 10 bases of the junction unmatched. CDR3: CASSFNSGSGRETQYF. In DNA form, the CDR3 reads TGTGCCAGCAGCTTCAATAGCGGGAGCGGGAGGGAGACCCAGTACTTC.

The CDR3 protein is CASSQDPGGWGSGNTIYF. CDR3 coding DNA: TGCGCCAGCAGCCAAGATCCTGGGGGGTGGGGCTCTGGAAACACCATATATTTT. This rearrangement joins TRBV4-1 to TRBJ1-3; maybe TRBD1 (5 bases). The CDR3 covers 18 residues. Trimming pared 0 bases from V and 0 bases from J, leaving 15 bases between. CDR1 is MGHRA and CDR2 is YSYEKL in the germline V gene.

The chain uses TRBV7-9 and TRBJ1-2; 7 bases match TRBD1. J was trimmed by 8 bases and V by 0 bases; bases with no gene match: 6. Germline V lookup: CDR1 SEHNR, CDR2 FQNEAQ (reference sequence). The CDR3 totals 14 residues. CDR3 coding DNA: TGTGCCAGCAGCTTAGCGCGACAGGGCGGAGGCTACACCTTC. Its protein product is CASSLARQGGGYTF.

The sample holds one count of this clone. The gene calls are TRBV6-6 and TRBJ1-2; 7 nucleotides agree with TRBD1. Trimming at V came to 5 bases and at J to 8 bases, leaving 8 bases not matched to a gene. This CDR3 has 13 amino acids. Per germline, CDR1 MNHNY and CDR2 SVGAGI (reference sequence). The CDR3 reads CASSTSQGRGYTF. The CDR3 coding sequence is TGTGCCAGCAGTACCTCACAGGGGCGAGGCTACACCTTC.

The V call is TRBV19, the J call TRBJ1-1, with 8 positions matching TRBD1. The V segment lost 3 bases and the J segment 3 bases; nucleotides outside the gene matches: 0. CDR3 length: 13 residues. Per the germline V gene, CDR1 is LNHDA and CDR2 is SQIVND (reference sequence). The CDR3 coding sequence is TGTGCCAGTAGTATGGACAGGGACACTGAAGCTTTCTTT. Its protein is CASSMDRDTEAFF.

This chain connects TRBV28 to TRBJ2-4; D is unclear. Germline CDR1 is MDHEN and CDR2 is SYDVKM. The germline V and J ends were trimmed by 4 bases and 0 bases, with 10 bases remaining between them. The CDR3 is 15 residues long. Here the CDR3 DNA reads TGTGCCAGCAGTTCTTTCTCGGGAGCCAAAAACATTCAGTACTTC. Encoded protein: CASSSFSGAKNIQYF.

In this sample, this clone turned up once. CDR3: CASSEGGTSGRALVYNEQFF. CDR3 bases: TGTGCCAGCAGTGAAGGGGGGACTAGCGGGAGGGCCCTCGTCTACAATGAGCAGTTCTTC. This sequence joins TRBV2 and TRBJ2-1, with 16 bases identical to TRBD2. CDR1 SNHLY and CDR2 FYNNEI come from the germline V gene. The ends lost 1 base at V and 3 bases at J; junction bases unmatched: 9. The CDR3 is 20 amino acids.

The chain uses TRBV2 and TRBJ2-5; the match to TRBD2 covers 9 bases. V gave up 4 bases and J gave up 4 bases; unmatched junction bases: 13. This CDR3 contains 17 residues. Germline V lookup: CDR1 SNHLY, CDR2 FYNNEI. CDR3 amino acids: CASSAEGLRGGRETQYF. CDR3 in DNA: TGTGCCAGCAGTGCCGAAGGGTTGCGGGGGGGCCGAGAGACCCAGTACTTC.